Below are 26 T cell receptor beta chains sequenced from a single sample in a study of shared clonotypes between healthy human individuals. Assay used: immunoSEQ multiplex PCR; TCRdb lists only in-frame clones, some missing. This sample has 600,000 to 700,000 clones, with 60% to 75% found just once. The material sequenced was memory CD4+ T cells sorted from blood. As to subset: CD45RA-negative fraction. The origin of the receptors is a woman in her thirties in good health.

The rearrangement links TRBV19 to TRBJ2-1; D gene ambiguous. V was pared by 5 bases and J by 0 bases, with 14 bases between. This CDR3 is built from 16 residues. Looked up from germline, CDR1 is LNHDA and CDR2 is SQIVND (reference sequence). CDR3 DNA sequence: TGTGCCAGTAGTCAGTCCCGGGCGGTCTCCTACAATGAGCAGTTCTTC. This gives the protein CASSQSRAVSYNEQFF.

The chain uses TRBV5-5 and TRBJ2-3, with 8 bases matching TRBD1. This CDR3 is 17 amino acids long. J was trimmed by 2 bases and V by 0 bases; bases with no gene match: 8. Germline CDR1 SGHKS, CDR2 YYEKEE (reference sequence). The CDR3 region is CASSLVRTGTLTDTQYF. CDR3 DNA sequence: TGTGCCAGCAGCTTGGTCCGGACAGGGACCCTCACAGATACGCAGTATTTT.

Notes on this clone: A much larger clone lies a single base off, so this may be a read error. This CDR3 is also generated by other DNA sequences in the sample. The gene calls are TRBV4-2 and TRBJ2-5; a weak D match, TRBD1 (6 bases). V shed 5 bases and J shed 2 bases, with 9 bases lying between them. The CDR3 sequence is 13 residues long. Germline V gene sequence: CDR1 LGHNA, CDR2 YNFKEQ. CDR3 DNA sequence: TGTGCCAGCAGCTTACAGGGACAAGAGACCCAGTACTTC. It is translated as CASSLQGQETQYF.

J is TRBJ2-7 and V is TRBV6-1; 8 nucleotides align to TRBD2. Germline V gene data show CDR1 as MNHNS and CDR2 as SASEGT. The V and J ends lost 7 bases and 5 bases, in that order; junction bases with no gene match: 10. The CDR3 extends over 14 amino acids. This CDR3 is CASNPGRGSDEQYF. Written as DNA, the CDR3 is TGTGCCAGCAACCCCGGGAGGGGGTCAGACGAGCAGTACTTC.

A single count supports this clone. The chain recombines TRBV19 with TRBJ1-1; tentatively, D is TRBD1 (5 bases). Germline CDR1 LNHDA, CDR2 SQIVND (reference sequence). V shed 1 base and J shed 3 bases, with 9 bases lying between them. The CDR3 loop spans 14 amino acids. The CDR3 spells CASSIVGGDTEAFF. For the CDR3, the DNA is TGTGCCAGTAGTATAGTTGGAGGGGACACTGAAGCTTTCTTT.

This chain joins TRBV4-1 and TRBJ2-5; 7 bases map to TRBD1. Trimming removed 4 bases from V and 3 bases from J; junction bases left unmatched: 8. The CDR3 consists of 15 residues. Germline values: CDR1 MGHRA, CDR2 YSYEKL. As DNA, the CDR3 is TGCGCCAGCAGCCCGTCCGGGACAGCTAAAGAGACCCAGTACTTC. Translation: CASSPSGTAKETQYF.

The rearrangement joins TRBV14 to TRBJ2-1, with D possibly matching TRBD1 (6 bases). Germline V gene sequence: CDR1 SGHDN, CDR2 FVKESK. The CDR3 covers 15 residues. V was pared by 5 bases and J by 0 bases, with 11 bases between. The CDR3 here is CASSSLDSSYNEQFF. CDR3 bases: TGTGCCAGCAGCTCCCTGGACAGCTCCTACAATGAGCAGTTCTTC.

This clone was seen a handful of times. The chain links TRBV18 to TRBJ2-2; D unclear. The CDR3 has 12 residues. Germline assignment: CDR1 KGHSH and CDR2 LQKENI. Trimming removed 0 bases at V and 6 bases at J, with 2 bases between. In nucleotides, the CDR3 is TGTGCCAGCTCACCACCAGCCGGGGAGCTGTTTTTT. Translating gives CASSPPAGELFF.

This clone was found a few times. This sample includes further DNA sequences coding for the same CDR3. This chain connects TRBV11-2 to TRBJ2-1; 8 positions match TRBD1. Trimming at V came to 4 bases and at J to 3 bases, leaving 2 bases not matched to a gene. Germline V gene data show CDR1 as SGHAT and CDR2 as FQNNGV. This CDR3 comprises 14 residues. CDR3 nucleotides: TGTGCCAGCAGCTCAGGACAGGGCTACAATGAGCAGTTCTTC. Amino acids: CASSSGQGYNEQFF.

V usage is TRBV28 and J usage is TRBJ1-3, with 7 nucleotides matching TRBD1. The germline CDR1 and CDR2 sequences are MDHEN and SYDVKM. The trim removed 3 bases at V and 4 bases at J, leaving 6 bases unmatched. This CDR3 has 15 residues. In DNA form, the CDR3 reads TGTGCCAGCAGTTTGCCCCGACAGGGCGGAAACACCATATATTTT. Translation gives CASSLPRQGGNTIYF.

The J gene is TRBJ2-7, the V gene TRBV28; no clear D gene. The germline V gene encodes CDR1 MDHEN and CDR2 SYDVKM. The CDR3 sequence is 16 residues long. Trimming removed 1 base at V and 2 bases at J, with 15 bases between. Here the CDR3 reads CASSLSSAGLAYEQYF. DNA for the CDR3: TGTGCCAGCAGTTTATCGAGTGCAGGCCTGGCCTACGAGCAGTACTTC.

The CDR3 sequence is CASSLWTGSVQETQYF. The CDR3 region has the DNA TGCGCCAGCAGCCTGTGGACAGGGAGTGTTCAAGAGACCCAGTACTTC. The rearrangement joins TRBV5-1 to TRBJ2-5, with 8 nucleotides matching TRBD1. This CDR3 has 16 amino acids. CDR1 SGHRS and CDR2 YFSETQ come from the germline V gene. V lost 4 bases, J lost 2 bases, and 10 bases stayed unmatched.

V and J are TRBV7-9 and TRBJ1-3, with 7 nucleotides matching TRBD1. This CDR3 has 14 amino acids. The V and J ends lost 3 bases and 4 bases, in that order; junction bases with no gene match: 3. Germline V gene data show CDR1 as SEHNR and CDR2 as FQNEAQ (reference sequence). The CDR3 is CASSFDRDGNTIYF. CDR3 coding DNA: TGTGCCAGCAGCTTCGACAGGGACGGAAACACCATATATTTT.

This clone was seen at least ten times. This sequence joins TRBV6-5 and TRBJ1-1; D may be TRBD1 (6 bases). Germline V gives CDR1 MNHEY, CDR2 SVGAGI. The V end lost 2 bases, the J end lost 8 bases, and 15 bases lay between the germline ends. The CDR3 length is 14 residues. CDR3 sequence: CASSYEGRGHEAFF. The CDR3 bases are TGTGCCAGCAGTTACGAGGGGAGGGGACACGAAGCTTTCTTT.

The chain joins TRBV19 to TRBJ2-3, with D tentatively TRBD1 or TRBD2 (5 bases each). Germline CDR1 reads LNHDA; CDR2 reads SQIVND (reference sequence). V lost 3 bases, J lost 0 bases, and 13 bases lay in between. This CDR3 contains 16 residues. The CDR3 bases are TGTGCCAGTAGTATTCTCGGGGACCTAAGCACAGATACGCAGTATTTT. It translates to CASSILGDLSTDTQYF.

V and J are TRBV7-2 and TRBJ2-7; perhaps TRBD2 as D (6 bases). This CDR3 contains 17 residues. Germline V gene data show CDR1 as SGHTA and CDR2 as FQGNSA. Trimming removed 5 bases from V and 3 bases from J, with 23 bases in between. The chain's CDR3 is CASSVPGPGRRDYEQYF. The CDR3, as DNA: TGTGCCAGCAGCGTCCCGGGACCGGGCCGGAGGGACTACGAGCAGTACTTC. Based on the CDR3 plus reference TRBV7-2 and TRBJ2-7, the full variable domain is GAGVSQSPSNKVTEKGKDVELRCDPISGHTALYWYRQSLGQGLEFLIYFQGNSAPDKSGLPSDRFSAERTGGSVSTLTIQRTQQEDSAVYLCASSVPGPGRRDYEQYFGPGTRLTVT.

The V gene is TRBV18, the J gene TRBJ1-1; D remains ambiguous. V was clipped by 6 bases and J by 1 base, with 18 bases between them. Germline V gene data show CDR1 as KGHSH and CDR2 as LQKENI. The CDR3 runs 16 residues. The CDR3 loop reads CASSPFTGRSNTEAFF. CDR3 bases: TGTGCCAGCTCGCCTTTTACGGGCCGATCGAACACTGAAGCTTTCTTT. The full variable domain, in which reference TRBV18 and TRBJ1-1 provide the parts outside the CDR3, is NAGVMQNPRHLVRRRGQEARLRCSPMKGHSHVYWYRQLPEEGLKFMVYLQKENIIDESGMPKERFSAEFPKEGPSILRIQQVVRGDSAAYFCASSPFTGRSNTEAFFGQGTRLTVV.

The CDR3 DNA follows: TGTGCCAGCAGGATGAGTTTATTGGACTACAATGAGCAGTTCTTC. Translating gives CASRMSLLDYNEQFF. The chain employs TRBV27 and TRBJ2-1; no clear D gene. Trimming cost V 6 bases and J 3 bases, with 15 bases left between them. The germline gives CDR1 MNHEY, CDR2 SMNVEV (reference sequence). The CDR3 is 15 residues long.

The rearrangement links TRBV6-4 to TRBJ2-1; TRBD2 agrees at 11 bases. V was clipped by 6 bases and J by 8 bases; unmatched bases: 6. This CDR3 has 14 amino acids. The germline V gene encodes CDR1 MRHNA and CDR2 SNTAGT. Here the CDR3 DNA reads TGTGCCAGCAGCAAACTAGCGGGAGTTGATGAGCAGTTCTTC. It codes for CASSKLAGVDEQFF.

This chain joins TRBV6-5 and TRBJ1-2; D is undetermined. CDR3 size: 12 residues. Germline V lookup: CDR1 MNHEY, CDR2 SVGAGI. With 4 bases removed from V and 4 bases from J, the gap between germline ends came to 7 bases. The CDR3 nucleotides are TGTGCCAGCAGTTTGACCGGCTATGGCTACACCTTC. Translated: CASSLTGYGYTF.

The chain couples TRBV21-1 to TRBJ1-3; TRBD1, the table's D call, lacks a check against the DNA. TRBV21-1 constitutes a pseudogene. The length of the CDR3 is 16 residues. Written as DNA, the CDR3 is TGTGCCAGCAGCGGACCAGGGGACAACTCTGGAAACACCATATATTTT. As protein: CASSGPGDNSGNTIYF.

V usage is TRBV5-6 and J usage is TRBJ2-5; D is unresolved. The CDR3 covers 16 residues. The germline gives CDR1 SGHDT, CDR2 YYEEEE. Trimming cost V 3 bases and J 5 bases, with 20 bases left between them. The chain's CDR3 is CASSSYPRTPGETQYF. CDR3 nucleotides: TGTGCCAGCAGCTCCTACCCGAGAACCCCTGGGGAGACCCAGTACTTC.

Comment on this clone: Other DNA variants within this sample encode the same CDR3. This chain joins TRBV29-1 and TRBJ2-1, with TRBD2 identical over 10 bases. This CDR3 comprises 15 residues. The germline CDR1 and CDR2 sequences are SQVTM and ANQGSEA. The J segment lost 8 bases and the V segment lost 1 base, leaving 8 bases of the junction unmatched. The CDR3 sequence: CSVEGTSGIGDEQFF. CDR3 nucleotides: TGCAGCGTTGAAGGAACTAGCGGGATAGGGGATGAGCAGTTCTTC.

This clone was seen only once. The CDR3 sequence is CASSFIGSSSTDTQYF. In DNA form, the CDR3 reads TGCGCCAGCAGCTTCATAGGATCCTCTAGCACAGATACGCAGTATTTT. V is TRBV5-1 and J is TRBJ2-3; no reliable D call. There are 16 residues in the CDR3. V lost 2 bases and J 0 bases, leaving 13 bases between the germline ends. Looked up from germline, CDR1 is SGHRS and CDR2 is YFSETQ. Filled out from reference TRBV5-1 and TRBJ2-3, the complete variable domain reads KAGVTQTPRYLIKTRGQQVTLSCSPISGHRSVSWYQQTPGQGLQFLFEYFSETQRNKGNFPGRFSGRQFSNSRSEMNVSTLELGDSALYLCASSFIGSSSTDTQYFGPGTRLTVL.

This clone was recorded a few times. The chain couples TRBV2 to TRBJ2-1; 11 bases agree with TRBD1. Germline values: CDR1 SNHLY, CDR2 FYNNEI. V lost 4 bases to trimming and J lost 6 bases; unmatched junction nucleotides: 8. The CDR3 is 16 amino acids. CDR3 loop: CASSGQRTGGFNEQFF. As DNA, the CDR3 is TGTGCCAGCAGTGGCCAAAGGACAGGGGGCTTCAATGAGCAGTTCTTC. The whole variable domain, remainder taken from reference TRBV2 and TRBJ2-1, is EPEVTQTPSHQVTQMGQEVILRCVPISNHLYFYWYRQILGQKVEFLVSFYNNEISEKSEIFDDQFSVERPDGSNFTLKIRSTKLEDSAMYFCASSGQRTGGFNEQFFGPGTRLTVL.

About this clone: Distinct nucleotide sequences in the sample also encode this CDR3. The chain has TRBV5-1 and TRBJ1-4; the D is unclear. The CDR3 runs to 13 residues. Trimming shortened V by 0 bases and J by 5 bases, and 5 bases separated the two germline ends. Germline loops: CDR1 SGHRS, CDR2 YFSETQ. The CDR3 here is CASSLDGNEKLFF. CDR3 DNA: TGCGCCAGCAGCTTGGACGGGAATGAAAAACTGTTTTTT.